This T cell receptor beta chain comes out of a study of OX40 agonist ivuxolimab in advanced cancers. Study-level background: At doses from 0.01 to 10 mg/kg, patients were given intravenous ivuxolimab every 2 weeks.

Study findings and constraints: Near-lowest levels of clonal expansion characterized partial responders at 0.1-3.0 mg/kg. In the expanded peripheral T cells, antigen specificity was never determined.

Comment on this clone: Its antigen is undetermined.

TCRdb keeps only in-frame clones here, not all; method: immunoSEQ multiplex PCR. The sample gives 100,000 to 110,000 clones, approximately 90% of which show up once; roughly 0.56% is in the top ten. Trimming shortened V by 6 bases and J by 9 bases, and 18 bases separated the two germline ends. Looked up from germline, CDR1 is MNHEY and CDR2 is SMNVEV (reference sequence). The length of the CDR3 is 15 residues. The V gene is TRBV27, the J gene TRBJ2-6; D possibly corresponds to TRBD1 (5 bases). This sequence originates from an adult with an advanced solid tumor such as melanoma, head and neck, liver or kidney cancer. This sample comprised CD4+ or CD8+ T cells sorted from blood, obtained in a trial of the OX40 agonist ivuxolimab. The CDR3 region is CASSSPSGAINVLTF. CDR3 bases: TGTGCCAGCAGCTCCCCAAGTGGGGCTATCAACGTCCTGACTTTC.